This TCR beta chain was captured in a study of blood T cell repertoires in COVID-19. The repertoire was sequenced with immunoSEQ multiplex PCR; TCRdb's copy has only in-frame clones and lacks some. The repertoire includes more than 95,000 clones, 65% to 90% of them detected once, and under 8% sits in the top ten. In its sample, this clone was seen once. The CDR3 runs 14 residues. Germline-derived CDR1 and CDR2 are MNHEY and SVGAGI. This receptor was taken from a man older than 75 with active or convalescent COVID-19. This rearrangement joins TRBV6-5 to TRBJ1-5; 8 bases match TRBD1. Sample: peripheral blood. In DNA, the CDR3 is TGTGGTGCGAGCACAGGGGGTCCCAATCAGCCCCAGCATTTT. Translation gives CGASTGGPNQPQHF.